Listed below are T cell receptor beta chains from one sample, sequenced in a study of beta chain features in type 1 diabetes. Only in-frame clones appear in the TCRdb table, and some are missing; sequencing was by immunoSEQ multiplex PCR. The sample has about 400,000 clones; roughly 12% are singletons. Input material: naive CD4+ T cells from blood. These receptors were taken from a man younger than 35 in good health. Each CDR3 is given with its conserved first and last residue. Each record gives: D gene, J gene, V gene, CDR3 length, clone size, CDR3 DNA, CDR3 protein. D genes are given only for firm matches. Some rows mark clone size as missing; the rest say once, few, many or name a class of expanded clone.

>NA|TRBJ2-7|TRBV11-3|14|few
TGTGCCAGCAGCGAGGGGGGGAGCTCCTACGAGCAGTACTTC
CASSEGGSSYEQYF
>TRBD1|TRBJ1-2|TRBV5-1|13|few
TGCGCCAGCAGCTTGGGGACAGGGGATGGCTACACCTTC
CASSLGTGDGYTF
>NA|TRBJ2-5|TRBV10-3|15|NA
TGTGCCATCAGTGGGGGAGCGGCGAACCAAGAGACCCAGTACTTC
CAISGGAANQETQYF
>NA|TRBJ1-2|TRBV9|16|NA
TGTGCCAGCAGCGTATCCTTCGGGGGGGTCAACTATGGCTACACCTTC
CASSVSFGGVNYGYTF
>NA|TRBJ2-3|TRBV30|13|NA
TGTGCCTGGAGCGTACTTACCACAGATACGCAGTATTTT
CAWSVLTTDTQYF
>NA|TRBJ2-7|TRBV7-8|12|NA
TGTGCCAGCAGCTCCCGAGGTACCGGGCAGTACTTC
CASSSRGTGQYF
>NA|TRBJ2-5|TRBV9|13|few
TGTGCCAGCAGCGCCGGACAGCAAGAGACCCAGTACTTC
CASSAGQQETQYF
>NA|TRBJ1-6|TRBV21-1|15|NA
TGTGCCAGCAGCACGCCGACAGGGGGCTATTCACCCCTCCACTTT
CASSTPTGGYSPLHF
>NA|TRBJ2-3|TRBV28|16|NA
TGTGCCAGCAGTCTAGAGGGATACAGGGGCACAGATACGCAGTATTTT
CASSLEGYRGTDTQYF
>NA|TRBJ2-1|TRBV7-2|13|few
TGTGCCAGCAGCTTAGTATCCCACCCTGGGGCGTTCTTC
CASSLVSHPGAFF
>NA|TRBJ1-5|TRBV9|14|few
TGTGCCAGCAGCGCCGCAGGGGAAGCTCAGCCCCAGCATTTT
CASSAAGEAQPQHF
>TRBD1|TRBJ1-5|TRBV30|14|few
TGTGCCTGGACCCGGACAGGAACCAATCAGCCCCAGCATTTT
CAWTRTGTNQPQHF
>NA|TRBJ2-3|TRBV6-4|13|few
TGTGCCAGCAGTGATATTGAGGGTAGTACGCAGTATTTT
CASSDIEGSTQYF
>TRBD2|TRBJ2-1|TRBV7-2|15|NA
TGTGCCAGCAGACCAGCGGGAGGGCCAAGTAATGAGCAGTTCTTC
CASRPAGGPSNEQFF
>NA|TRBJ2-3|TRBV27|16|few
TGTGCCAGCAGTTTGCAGTGGGACTTACGCGCAGATACGCAGTATTTT
CASSLQWDLRADTQYF
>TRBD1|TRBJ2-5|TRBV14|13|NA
TGTGCCAGCAGCCCGGGACAGGGAGAGACCCAGTACTTC
CASSPGQGETQYF
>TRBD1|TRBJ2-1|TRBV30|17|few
TGTGCCTGGAAACCGAAAAACACGCGACAGGGGTTCAATGAGCAGTTCTTC
CAWKPKNTRQGFNEQFF
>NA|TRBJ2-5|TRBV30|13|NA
TGTGCCTGGAGCAGGGGACTACAGAGTACCCAGTACTTC
CAWSRGLQSTQYF
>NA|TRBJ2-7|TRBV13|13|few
TGTGCCACCAGTTCGCAGGGCTTCTACGAGCAGTACTTC
CATSSQGFYEQYF